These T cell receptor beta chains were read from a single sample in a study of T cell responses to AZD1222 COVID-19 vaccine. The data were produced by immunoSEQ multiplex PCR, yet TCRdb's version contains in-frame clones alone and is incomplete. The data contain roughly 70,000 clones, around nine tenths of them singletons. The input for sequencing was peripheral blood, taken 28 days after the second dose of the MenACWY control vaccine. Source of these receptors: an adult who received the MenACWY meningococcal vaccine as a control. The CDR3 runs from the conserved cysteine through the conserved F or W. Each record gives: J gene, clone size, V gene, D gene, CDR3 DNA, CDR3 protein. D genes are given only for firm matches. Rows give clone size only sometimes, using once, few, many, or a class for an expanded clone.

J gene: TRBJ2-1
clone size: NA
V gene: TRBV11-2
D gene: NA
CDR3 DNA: TGTGCCAGCAGCTTAGCCGGGATCTACAATGAGCAGTTCTTC
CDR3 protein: CASSLAGIYNEQFF

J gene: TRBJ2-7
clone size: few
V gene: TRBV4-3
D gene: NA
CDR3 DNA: TGCGCCAGCAGCCAAGGGGACGGTCCCTACGAGCAGTACTTC
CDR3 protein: CASSQGDGPYEQYF

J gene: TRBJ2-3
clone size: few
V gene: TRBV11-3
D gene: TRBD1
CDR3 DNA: TGTGCCAGCAGCGATCGGACAGGGGGCGCAGATACGCAGTATTTT
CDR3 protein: CASSDRTGGADTQYF

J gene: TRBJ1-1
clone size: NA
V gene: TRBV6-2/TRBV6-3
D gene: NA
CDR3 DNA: TGTGCCAGCAGTTACTCGGCAGGCGACACTGAAGCTTTCTTT
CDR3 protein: CASSYSAGDTEAFF

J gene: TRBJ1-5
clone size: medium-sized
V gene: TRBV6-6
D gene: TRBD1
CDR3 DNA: TGTGCCAGCGAAGGGGGCGGGCAGCCCCAGCATTTT
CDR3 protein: CASEGGGQPQHF

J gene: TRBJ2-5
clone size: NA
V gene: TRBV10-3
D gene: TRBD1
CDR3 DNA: TGTGCCATCAGTGAGTCGAGGGGCAGGGGGCGTCGGGAGACCCAGTACTTC
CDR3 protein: CAISESRGRGRRETQYF

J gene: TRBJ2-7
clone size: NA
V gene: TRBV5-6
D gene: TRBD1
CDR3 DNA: TGTGCCAGCAGCTTGTTTAGGGCAGGGGGTTCCGAGCAGTACTTC
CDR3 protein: CASSLFRAGGSEQYF

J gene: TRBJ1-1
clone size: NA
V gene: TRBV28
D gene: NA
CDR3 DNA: TGTGCCAGCAGTTTCGCGGGACAGAACACTGAAGCTTTCTTT
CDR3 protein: CASSFAGQNTEAFF

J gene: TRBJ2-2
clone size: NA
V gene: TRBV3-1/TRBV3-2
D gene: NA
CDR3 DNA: TGTGCCAGCAGCGTGAACACCGGGGAGCTGTTTTTT
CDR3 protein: CASSVNTGELFF

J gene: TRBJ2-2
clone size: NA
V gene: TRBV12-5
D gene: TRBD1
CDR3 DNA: TGTGCTAGTGGGGAGCAGGGGGCCGTCGGGGAGCTGTTTTTT
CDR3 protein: CASGEQGAVGELFF

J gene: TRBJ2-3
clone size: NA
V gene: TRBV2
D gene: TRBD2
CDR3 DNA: TGTGCCAGCACGTTGCGGGGGTACACAGATACGCAGTATTTT
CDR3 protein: CASTLRGYTDTQYF

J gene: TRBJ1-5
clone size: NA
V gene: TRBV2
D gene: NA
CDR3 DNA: TGTGCCAGCAGTGAAAGGGTAGGCAATCAGCCCCAGCATTTT
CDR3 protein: CASSERVGNQPQHF

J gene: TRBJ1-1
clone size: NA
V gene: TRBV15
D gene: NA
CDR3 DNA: TGTGCCACCAGCAGTGGTATGAACACTGAAGCTTTCTTT
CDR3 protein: CATSSGMNTEAFF

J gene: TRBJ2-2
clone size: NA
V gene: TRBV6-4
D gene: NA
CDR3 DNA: TGTGCCAGCAGTATCGACAGTTTCACCGGGGAGCTGTTTTTT
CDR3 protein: CASSIDSFTGELFF

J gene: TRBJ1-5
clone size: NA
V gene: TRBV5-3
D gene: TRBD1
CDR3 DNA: TGTGCCAGAAGCACCGGGACAGGGGCCTCGGATCAGCCCCAGCATTTT
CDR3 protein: CARSTGTGASDQPQHF

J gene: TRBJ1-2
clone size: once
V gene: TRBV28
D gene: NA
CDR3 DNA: TGTGCCAGCAGTTTTGGAGGGAACTATGGCTACACCTTC
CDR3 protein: CASSFGGNYGYTF

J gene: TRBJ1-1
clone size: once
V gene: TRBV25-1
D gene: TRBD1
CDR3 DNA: TGTGCCAGCAGAAGGACAGGAGGGGACACTGAAGCTTTCTTT
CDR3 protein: CASRRTGGDTEAFF

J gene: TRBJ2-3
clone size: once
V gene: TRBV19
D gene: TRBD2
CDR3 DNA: TGTGCCAGTAGTATGGGTCTAGCGGGGGGGACTGATACGCAGTATTTT
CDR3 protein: CASSMGLAGGTDTQYF

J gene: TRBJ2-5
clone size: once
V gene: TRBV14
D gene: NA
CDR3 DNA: TGTGCCAGCAGCCAAGGACGAGTCGGAGGATTTGAGACCCAGTACTTC
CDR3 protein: CASSQGRVGGFETQYF

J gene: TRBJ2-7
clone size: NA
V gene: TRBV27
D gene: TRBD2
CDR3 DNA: TGTGCCAGCAGTTTTAGCGGGAGGTTGGGCTACGAGCAGTACTTC
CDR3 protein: CASSFSGRLGYEQYF

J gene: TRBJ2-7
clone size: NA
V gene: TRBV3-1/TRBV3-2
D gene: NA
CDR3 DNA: TGTGCCAGCAGCCCTCCCGCCGGGCCAACCTACGAGCAGTACTTC
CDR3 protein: CASSPPAGPTYEQYF

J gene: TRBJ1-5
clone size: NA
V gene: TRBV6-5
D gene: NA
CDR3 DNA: TGTGCCAGCAGTTACGGACAGACCTTAAATCAGCCCCAGCATTTT
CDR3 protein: CASSYGQTLNQPQHF

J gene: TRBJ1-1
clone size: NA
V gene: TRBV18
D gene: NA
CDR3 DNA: TGTGCCAGCTCACCCCGAGGGGCCTCTCCGAACACTGAAGCTTTCTTT
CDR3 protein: CASSPRGASPNTEAFF

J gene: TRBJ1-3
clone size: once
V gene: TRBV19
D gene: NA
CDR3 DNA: TGTGCCAGTAGTACCGGGACATTGAACACCATATATTTT
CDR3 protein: CASSTGTLNTIYF

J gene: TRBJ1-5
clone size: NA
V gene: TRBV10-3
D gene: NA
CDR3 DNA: TGTGCCATCAGTGCATGGGGCCTAGGGGGCAATCAGCCCCAGCATTTT
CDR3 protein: CAISAWGLGGNQPQHF

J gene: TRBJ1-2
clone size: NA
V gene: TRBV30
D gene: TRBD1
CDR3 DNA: TGTGCCTGGAATTCAGGGGGCGACTATGGCTACACCTTC
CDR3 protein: CAWNSGGDYGYTF

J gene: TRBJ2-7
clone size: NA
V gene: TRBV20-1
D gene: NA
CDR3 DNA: TGCAGTGGCAGGACAGACTACGAGCAGTACTTC
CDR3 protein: CSGRTDYEQYF

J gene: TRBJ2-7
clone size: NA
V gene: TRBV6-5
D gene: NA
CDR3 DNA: TGTGCCAGCAGTTATTTGGAGGGCGAGCAGTACTTC
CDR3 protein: CASSYLEGEQYF

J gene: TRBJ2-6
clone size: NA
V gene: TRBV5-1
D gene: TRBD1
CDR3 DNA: TGCGCCAGCAGCTTGGTTGGCAGGGGGAGCTCTGGGGCCAACGTCCTGACTTTC
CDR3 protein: CASSLVGRGSSGANVLTF

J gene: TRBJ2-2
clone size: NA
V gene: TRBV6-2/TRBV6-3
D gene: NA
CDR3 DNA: TGTGCCAGCAGTTCTCTCGGAGGGGAGGCCGGGGAGCTGTTTTTT
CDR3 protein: CASSSLGGEAGELFF

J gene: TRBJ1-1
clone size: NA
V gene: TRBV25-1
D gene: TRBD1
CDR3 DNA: TGTGCCAGCAGGAGAGGGGGCGGCACTGAAGCTTTCTTT
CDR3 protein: CASRRGGGTEAFF

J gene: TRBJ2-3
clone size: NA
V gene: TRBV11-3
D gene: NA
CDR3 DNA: TGTGCCAGCAGCTCGTCGGGGCCGAGCACAGATACGCAGTATTTT
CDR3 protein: CASSSSGPSTDTQYF

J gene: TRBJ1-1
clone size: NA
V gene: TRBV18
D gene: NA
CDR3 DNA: TGTGCCAGCTCACCACTGGGGCAGTCGAACACTGAAGCTTTCTTT
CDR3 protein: CASSPLGQSNTEAFF

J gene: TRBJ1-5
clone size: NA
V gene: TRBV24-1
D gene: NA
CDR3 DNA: TGTGCCACCAGTGACATCAGGGAAATCAATCAGCCCCAGCATTTT
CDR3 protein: CATSDIREINQPQHF

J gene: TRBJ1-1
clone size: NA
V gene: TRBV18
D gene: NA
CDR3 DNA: TGTGCCAGCTCCCGTATGAACACTGAAGCTTTCTTT
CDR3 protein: CASSRMNTEAFF

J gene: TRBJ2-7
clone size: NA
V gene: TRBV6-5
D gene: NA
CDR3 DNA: TGTGCCAGCAGCCAACCCCGGGACGTCTACGAGCAGTACTTC
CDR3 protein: CASSQPRDVYEQYF

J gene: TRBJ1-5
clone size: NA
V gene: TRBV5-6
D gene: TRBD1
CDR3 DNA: TGTGCCAGCAGCTCCGGGACAGGGTCCATGGTTGTGCCCCAGCATTTT
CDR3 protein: CASSSGTGSMVVPQHF

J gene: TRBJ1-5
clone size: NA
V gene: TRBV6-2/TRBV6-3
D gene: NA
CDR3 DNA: TGTGCCAGCAGTTACGAGGGAGGGGAGCGCAATCAGCCCCAGCATTTT
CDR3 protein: CASSYEGGERNQPQHF

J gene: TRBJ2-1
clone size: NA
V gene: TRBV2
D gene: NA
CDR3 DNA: TGTGCCAGCAGTGTGCAGGGGAGCTCCTACAATGAGCAGTTCTTC
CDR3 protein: CASSVQGSSYNEQFF

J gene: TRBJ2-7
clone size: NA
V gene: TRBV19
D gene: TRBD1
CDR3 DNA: TGTGCCAGTAGTCGGCCCGGTGGGACAGGGTCCTACGAGCAGTACTTC
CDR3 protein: CASSRPGGTGSYEQYF

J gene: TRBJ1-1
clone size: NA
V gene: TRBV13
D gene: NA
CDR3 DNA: TGTGCCAGCAGTTCCAGGAGGGGAACTGAAGCTTTCTTT
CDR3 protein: CASSSRRGTEAFF

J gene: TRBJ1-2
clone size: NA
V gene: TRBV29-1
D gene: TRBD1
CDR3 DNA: TGCAGCGTCCTCAGCTCAGGGGGGGACGCCTTC
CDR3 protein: CSVLSSGGDAF

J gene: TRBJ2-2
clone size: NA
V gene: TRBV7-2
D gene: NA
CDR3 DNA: TGTGCCAGCAGCTCGACAGAGACCGGGGAGCTGTTTTTT
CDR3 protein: CASSSTETGELFF

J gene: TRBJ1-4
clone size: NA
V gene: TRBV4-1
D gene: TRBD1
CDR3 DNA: TGCGCCAGCAGCCAGGCCCCAGGACAGGCCTATGAAAAACTGTTTTTT
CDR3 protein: CASSQAPGQAYEKLFF

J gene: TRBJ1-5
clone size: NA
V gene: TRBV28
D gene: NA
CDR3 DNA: TGTGCCAGCCACCTTGAAGGACGGGGCAATCAGCCCCAGCATTTT
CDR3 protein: CASHLEGRGNQPQHF

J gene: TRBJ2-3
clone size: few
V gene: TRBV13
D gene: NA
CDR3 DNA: TGTGCCAGCAGCTTAGCGGGAAGCACAGATACGCAGTATTTT
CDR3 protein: CASSLAGSTDTQYF

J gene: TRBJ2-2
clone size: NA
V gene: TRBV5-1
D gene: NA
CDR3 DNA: TGCGCCAGCAGCTTCAGGGGGGATAGAACCGGGGAGCTGTTTTTT
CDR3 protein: CASSFRGDRTGELFF

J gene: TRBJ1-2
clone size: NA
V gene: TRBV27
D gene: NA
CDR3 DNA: TGTGCCAGCATGGGCCTCGGGGGAGGCTATGGCTACACCTTC
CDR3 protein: CASMGLGGGYGYTF

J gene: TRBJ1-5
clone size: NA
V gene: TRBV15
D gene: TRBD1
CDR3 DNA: TGTGCCACCAGCAAAGGACAGGGAGAGCAGCCCCAGCATTTT
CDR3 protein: CATSKGQGEQPQHF

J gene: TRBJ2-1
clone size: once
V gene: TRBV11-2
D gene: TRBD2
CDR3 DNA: TGTGCCAGCAGCTTCCCCGGACTAGGGAATGAGCAGTTCTTC
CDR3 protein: CASSFPGLGNEQFF

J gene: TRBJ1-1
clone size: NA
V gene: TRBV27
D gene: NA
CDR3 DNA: TGTGCCAGCAGTTTATCGCCGGGGGGGTGGACTGAAGCTTTCTTT
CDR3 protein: CASSLSPGGWTEAFF

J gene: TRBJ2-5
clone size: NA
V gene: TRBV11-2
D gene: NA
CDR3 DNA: TGTGCCAGCAGCTTAGTGGGCATCCCCGAAGAGACCCAGTACTTC
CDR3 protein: CASSLVGIPEETQYF

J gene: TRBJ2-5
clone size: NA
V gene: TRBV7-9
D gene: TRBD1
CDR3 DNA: TGTGCCAGCAGCACTTATCAGGGGGTAGAGACCCAGTACTTC
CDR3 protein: CASSTYQGVETQYF

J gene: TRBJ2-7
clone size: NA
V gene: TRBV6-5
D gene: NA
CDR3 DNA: TGTGCCACCCTGGGACGGCTCGGCTCCTACGAGCAGTACTTC
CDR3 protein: CATLGRLGSYEQYF

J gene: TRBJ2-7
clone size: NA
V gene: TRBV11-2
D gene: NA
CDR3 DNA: TGTGCCAGCAGCTTAGGTGGGCTATCGGTTGGGGAGCAGTACTTC
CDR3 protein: CASSLGGLSVGEQYF